This TCR beta chain was sequenced in a study of metastatic and nonmetastatic thyroid tumors. Whole-study context: The comparison covered peripheral blood and tumor or nodule tissue in malignant and benign thyroid patients. General study findings and limits: Malignant tumors reportedly showed significantly higher TCR beta diversity than benign nodules in both blood and tumor.

This clone was seen ten or more times. Its specificity is unknown. Other nucleotide sequences from this sample produce the same CDR3. In the authors' workflow: A papillary thyroid cancer distant-metastasis classifier was built from CDR3 differences across clinicopathological groups. TCRdb reanalyzed the PCR reads via MiXCR. In this record, the V and J calls reflect TCRdb's handling and not the investigators' own analysis. The sample has about 13,000 clones, under 30% seen once; the top ten hold 3% to 4.5%. Thyroid surgery had not been preceded by any treatment in any patient. Germline V gene data show CDR1 as ENHRY and CDR2 as SYGVKD. Trimming cost V 3 bases and J 6 bases; bases outside gene matches: 11. The CDR3 has 17 amino acids.

This sequence originates from a female donor with papillary thyroid cancer or a benign thyroid nodule (not recorded which). Some clones in this sample may be carry-over from other donors' samples. The sequenced sample was blood. The genes are TRBV10-3 and TRBJ2-1; the match to TRBD1 covers 10 bases. In DNA form, the CDR3 reads TGTGCCATCAGTGAAGCCCAGTACGGACAGGGGGGCAATGAGCAGTTCTTC. It specifies CAISEAQYGQGGNEQFF.